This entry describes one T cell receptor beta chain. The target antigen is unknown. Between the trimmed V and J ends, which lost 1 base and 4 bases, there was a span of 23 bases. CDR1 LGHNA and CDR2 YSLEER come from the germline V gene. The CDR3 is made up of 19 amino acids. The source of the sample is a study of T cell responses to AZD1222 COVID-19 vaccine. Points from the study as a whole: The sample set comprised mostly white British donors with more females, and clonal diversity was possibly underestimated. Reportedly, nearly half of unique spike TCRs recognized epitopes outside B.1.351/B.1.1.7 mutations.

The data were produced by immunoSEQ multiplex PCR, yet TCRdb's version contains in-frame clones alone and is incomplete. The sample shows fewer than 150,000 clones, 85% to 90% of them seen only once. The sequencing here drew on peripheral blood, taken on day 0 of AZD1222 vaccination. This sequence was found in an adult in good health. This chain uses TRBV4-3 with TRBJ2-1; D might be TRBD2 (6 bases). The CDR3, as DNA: TGCGCCAGCAGCCAAGTCGTGTCTCAAGACAGTCGGGGGTACAATGAGCAGTTCTTC. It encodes CASSQVVSQDSRGYNEQFF.